Following are 17 T cell receptor beta chains from one sample sequenced in a study of blood T cell repertoires in COVID-19. Profiled with immunoSEQ multiplex PCR; TCRdb holds only in-frame clones, not every one. The table lists about 120,000 clones, roughly 84% of them singletons. The sequenced sample was peripheral blood. The source of these receptors is a woman aged 70-85 years who had recovered from COVID-19.

This clone appeared a single time. The chain links TRBV28 to TRBJ1-5, with D perhaps matching TRBD1 (6 bases). This CDR3 comprises 17 residues. Trimming removed 5 bases at V and 0 bases at J, with 17 bases between. Germline CDR1 MDHEN, CDR2 SYDVKM. The CDR3 sequence is CASSVPGHQSSNQPQHF. CDR3 bases: TGTGCCAGCAGTGTCCCGGGACACCAATCTAGCAATCAGCCCCAGCATTTT.

The chain recombines TRBV15 with TRBJ1-4, with 10 positions matching TRBD1. This CDR3 is 15 amino acids long. Germline V gene sequence: CDR1 LNHNV, CDR2 YYDKDF (reference sequence). V gave up 1 base and J gave up 8 bases; unmatched junction bases: 4. The CDR3 nucleotides are TGTGCCACCAGCAGAGCGGACAGGGGGGGAGAAAAACTGTTTTTT. Translated: CATSRADRGGEKLFF.

The chain links TRBV7-9 to TRBJ2-6; 11 bases map to TRBD2. Germline CDR1 and CDR2: SEHNR and FQNEAQ (reference sequence). J lost 0 bases, V lost 2 bases, and 3 bases had no gene match. CDR3 length: 18 amino acids. The CDR3 bases are TGTGCCAGCAGCTTAAGGGGACTAGCGGACTCTGGGGCCAACGTCCTGACTTTC. This encodes CASSLRGLADSGANVLTF.

The chain carries TRBV4-3 and TRBJ2-3; TRBD2 might be the D (6 bases). The CDR3 covers 14 residues. The germline V gene encodes CDR1 LGHNA and CDR2 YSLEER. Trimming removed 2 bases at V and 1 base at J, with 7 bases between. The CDR3 nucleotides read TGCGCCAGCAGCCAACAGCGGGGCACAGATACGCAGTATTTT. Its protein is CASSQQRGTDTQYF.

The V and J genes are TRBV3-1 (or the pseudogene TRBV3-2) and TRBJ2-7, with 10 bases aligning to TRBD1. Trimming cost V 8 bases and J 5 bases; bases outside gene matches: 9. The CDR3 spans 14 residues. Germline CDR1 LGHDT, CDR2 YNNKEL (reference sequence). The CDR3 coding sequence is TGTGCCAGCCAAACAAGGACAGGGGGAAACGAGCAGTACTTC. This encodes CASQTRTGGNEQYF.

The rearrangement links TRBV10-3 to TRBJ1-1; D remains ambiguous. V lost 0 bases to trimming and J lost 4 bases, with 9 bases between them. From germline, CDR1 is ENHRY and CDR2 SYGVKD. CDR3 length: 14 amino acids. The CDR3 nucleotides are TGTGCCATCAGTGAGTCGGGTCGGGGCACTGAAGCTTTCTTT. Its translation: CAISESGRGTEAFF.

The CDR3 loop is CASALDGLWNSPLHF. Written as DNA, the CDR3 is TGTGCTAGTGCCCTCGACGGACTTTGGAATTCACCCCTCCACTTT. V usage is TRBV12-5 and J usage is TRBJ1-6, with D unresolved. Germline V gives CDR1 LGHNT, CDR2 FRNRAP. Deletions cut 7 bases from V and 7 bases from J, with 17 bases between. The CDR3 totals 15 residues. Complete variable domain (other parts from reference TRBV12-5 and TRBJ1-6): DARVTQTPRHKVTEMGQEVTMRCQPILGHNTVFWYRQTMMQGLELLAYFRNRAPLDDSGMPKDRFSAEMPDATLATLKIQPSEPRDSAVYFCASALDGLWNSPLHFGNGTRLTVT.

The J gene is TRBJ2-7, the V gene TRBV29-1; D gene ambiguous. CDR3 length equals 12 residues. CDR1 and CDR2 (germline): SQVTM, ANQGSEA. The V end was cut by 5 bases, the J end by 7 bases, with 15 bases between. The DNA for the CDR3 is TGCAGCGTTCGATTCCAGGCAGGTGAGCAGTACTTC. Amino acids: CSVRFQAGEQYF.

The rearrangement links TRBV5-5 to TRBJ1-6, with D possibly being TRBD1 (5 bases). This CDR3 is built from 15 residues. Trimming removed 0 bases from V and 7 bases from J, with 11 bases in between. The germline gives CDR1 SGHKS, CDR2 YYEKEE (reference sequence). The CDR3 reads CASSLVGGWNSPLHF. CDR3 sequence (DNA): TGTGCCAGCAGCTTGGTCGGGGGTTGGAATTCACCCCTCCACTTT.

This rearrangement joins TRBV7-8 to TRBJ1-2; TRBD1 aligns across 10 bases. The V and J ends lost 5 bases and 2 bases, in that order; junction bases with no gene match: 8. CDR3 length: 16 residues. CDR1 and CDR2 (germline): SGHVS, FQNEAQ. CDR3 in amino acids: CASSPSGTGANYGYTF. CDR3 DNA: TGTGCCAGCAGCCCCTCCGGGACAGGGGCGAACTATGGCTACACCTTC.

The rearrangement uses TRBV9 and TRBJ2-5; D gene unclear. Trimming left V 4 bases short and J 5 bases short, with 18 bases between. The germline V gene has CDR1 SGDLS and CDR2 YYNGEE. The CDR3 is made up of 15 amino acids. In DNA, the CDR3 is TGTGCCAGCAGCCCCTCCTTTGCCCCGGGTGAGACCCAGTACTTC. Encoded protein: CASSPSFAPGETQYF.

This clone was found once. The rearrangement joins TRBV7-3 to TRBJ2-1, with 7 positions matching TRBD1. Per germline, CDR1 SGHTA and CDR2 FQGTGA. There are 15 residues in the CDR3. The V gene end was trimmed by 8 bases and the J gene end by 10 bases; junction bases not matched to a gene: 17. DNA for the CDR3: TGTGCCAGCTCAGGTGCCCCCGACAGGGCAGACGAGCAGTTCTTC. Encoded protein: CASSGAPDRADEQFF.

The chain employs TRBV5-4 and TRBJ2-3; the match to TRBD2 covers 9 bases. CDR3 length equals 15 residues. The germline gives CDR1 SGHNT, CDR2 YYREEE (reference sequence). V lost 3 bases, J lost 1 base, and 3 bases stayed unmatched. DNA of the CDR3: TGTGCCAGCAGCTATAGCGGGAGTGGCACAGATACGCAGTATTTT. Its protein is CASSYSGSGTDTQYF.

CDR3 protein: CASSRDRLTYGYTF. CDR3 DNA sequence: TGTGCCAGCTCAAGGGACAGGTTGACCTATGGCTACACCTTC. This chain uses TRBV18 with TRBJ1-2; the match to TRBD1 covers 8 bases. The CDR3 totals 14 residues. V shed 5 bases, J shed 4 bases, and the junction held 6 bases outside the gene matches. Germline values: CDR1 KGHSH, CDR2 LQKENI.

This clone was detected once. J is TRBJ2-7 and V is TRBV20-1; 8 bases map to TRBD1. This CDR3 comprises 17 residues. The germline gives CDR1 DFQATT, CDR2 SNEGSKA (reference sequence). The trim removed 3 bases at V and 6 bases at J, leaving 19 bases unmatched. The CDR3 DNA reads TGCAGTGCTAGTCTCCTCCGCCTTGCAGGGGGCGGCGGCGAGCAGTACTTC. It specifies CSASLLRLAGGGGEQYF.

This chain uses TRBV30 with TRBJ2-5; a possible D gene is TRBD2 (6 bases). The CDR3 contains 13 residues. Per germline, CDR1 GTSNPN and CDR2 SVGIG (reference sequence). V was shortened by 0 bases and J by 4 bases, with 9 bases between the two germline ends. For the CDR3, the DNA is TGTGCCTGGAGTGTGGGGGGAGGAGAGACCCAGTACTTC. Protein: CAWSVGGGETQYF.

Here the CDR3 reads CASSQDRGLSTGELFF. As DNA, the CDR3 is TGTGCCAGCAGCCAAGACCGGGGACTTAGCACCGGGGAGCTGTTTTTT. The chain couples TRBV4-2 to TRBJ2-2; perhaps TRBD2 as D (6 bases). The CDR3 has 16 residues. V was shortened by 0 bases and J by 4 bases, with 12 bases between the two germline ends. CDR1 and CDR2 from the germline V gene are LGHNA and YNFKEQ.